This TCR beta chain was identified in a study of cytomegalovirus exposure and HLA in healthy donors (dated by TCRdb to about 2017). In terms of the full investigation: In an earlier analysis of under 750 of the donors, 276 Gb of sequence data and approximately 100 million unique TCR beta sequences from about 180 million T cells were reported. Rather than drawing on any new phenotypic data, the later analysis identified candidate immune exposures from TCR beta sequences and the way those sequences occurred across donors. Four to six DR-DQ haplotypes were handled as single units for association and clustering because linkage in the cohort was strong. An early release covering roughly 600 HLA-typed donors comprised about 300 gigabases of sequencing data and 85 million or so unique TCR sequences. High-throughput TCR immunosequencing, statistical association of individual TCRs with disease status, and machine learning were combined to predict cytomegalovirus infection status. Typing coverage varied by locus: roughly 620-640 donors for A, B, C, DRB1 and DQB1; roughly 510 for DQA1; over 600 for DPA1; approximately 470 for DPB1. A later genetic analysis took genome-wide SNP genotypes for about 60% of the roughly 670 donors and used that subset as a discovery cohort. An earlier analysis of around 540 of the donors applied high-throughput TCR beta sequencing to assess whether each TCR beta V gene segment acted as functional or pseudogenic. The study was designed to test whether signatures of past pathogen exposure could be identified by cataloging public T cell receptors. The T cell repertoires of about 700 subjects were profiled by immunosequencing and related to cytomegalovirus serostatus. Every discovery cohort repertoire had been produced on one sequencing platform. Of the 350 to 400 genotyped donors, around 81% fell in the genetic ancestry cluster associated with self-reported Caucasian donors. A later analysis re-analyzed previously published TCR beta repertoires from several hundred donors and added high-resolution HLA genotyping to study TCR occurrence patterns. HLA typing included class I and class II loci at four-digit resolution. Alongside the repertoire data, information on donor age, sex, ethnicity and CMV serostatus was compiled. In addition to the first cohort of hundreds of subjects, a separate validation cohort of around 110 different subjects was used. Among roughly 400 genotyped donors of the cohort, an average of roughly 230,000 unique TCR beta nucleotide sequences was sequenced per donor, of which about 19% were non-productive.

The CDR3 goes from the cysteine to the phenylalanine over 14 residues. Only the CDR3 DNA stays, 42 bases, in frame from base 1. Taken from the germline V gene, the CDR1 and CDR2 loops are MNHEY and SVGAGI. Unmatched junction bases come to 5, with V trimmed by 5 bases and J by 2 bases. The library was built by means of the immunoSEQ multiplex PCR assay. For the multiplex PCR, a mixture combining 60 forward primers for TCR Vbeta segments and 13 reverse primers for TCR Jbeta segments was used. The CDR3 region of rearranged TCR beta genes was amplified from genomic DNA by a multiplex PCR assay. The Illumina HiSeq System was used to sequence the amplified TCR beta libraries as 87-base-pair reads. On the study's bioinformatics: A later analysis tallied roughly 78 million unique TCR beta chains across the 640 or so repertoires, and about 12 million of those chains were shared by two or more donors. Raw reads were error-corrected and collapsed into unique sequences with a nearest-neighbor algorithm that merged closely related sequences to remove PCR and sequencing errors. Alignment of CDR3 sequences to IMGT reference sequences was used to assign V, D and J gene segments. Each retained sequence needed at least a six-nucleotide match to both a V gene segment and a J gene segment. Rearrangements were classified as productive when the CDR3 lacked stop codons and remained in frame with V and J, and all other rearrangements were classified as non-productive. CDR3 was defined according to IMGT convention as the region running from the second conserved V-encoded cysteine to the conserved J-encoded phenylalanine. In an earlier analysis of around 600 of the donors, sequences lacking an unambiguous match to a single V gene segment were excluded. In an earlier analysis of more than 500 of the donors, a V segment was called functional when productive rearrangements were above 56.7%, and segregating when the standard deviation between donors exceeded 5%. To diagnose cytomegalovirus status from the catalog of TCR beta chain sequences, a statistical classification framework was built. A later analysis assigned V and J genes by comparing TCR nucleotide sequences with IMGT/GENE-DB human TR gene sequences. A later analysis assigned CDR3 sequences and most-parsimonious VDJ recombination scenarios with the TCRdist pipeline. In a later analysis, each TCR beta chain was defined by its CDR3 amino acid sequence together with its V-gene family, and reads lacking a unique V-gene family were excluded. To address suspected cross-contamination and a sequencing artifact, a later analysis removed approximately 600 highly shared, low-generation-probability nucleotide sequences. In a later analysis, a clonal expansion index for each public chain was calculated from normalized within-repertoire ranks of inferred template counts. In a later analysis, generation probabilities were computed with a VDJ recombination model fitted to out-of-frame rearrangements, and the resulting probabilities were checked against IGoR. In a later analysis, hypergeometric tests were used to score TCR-TCR, TCR-HLA and TCR-CMV co-occurrence, with a repertoire-size bias correction applied to TCR pairs. To estimate false discovery rates, a later analysis permuted the HLA or CMV assignments 20 times. In a later analysis, co-occurring TCRs were grouped using DBSCAN, and TCRdist sequence similarity was added for clustering within HLA-allele-positive subsets. For co-occurrence clustering, repertoires with fewer than 30,000 or more than 120,000 public chains were excluded, along with roughly 5 repertoires with anomalous nucleotide sharing. TCRdb stores this immuneACCESS table with in-frame sequences only. Part of the clones is absent; in the studies checked, under half of the shortfall reflects unresolved V genes, and no reason is known for the rest. From that table come the V and J calls and clone size; the DNA was used to work out D and trimming. This sample lists about 140,000 clones; about 80% were detected once. The leading ten clones occupy around 2% of the sample.

The investigation overall reported the following: A group of highly shared sequence variants was considered likely to be a technical artifact of the sequencing pipeline. The 87-base-pair reads could not distinguish some IMGT-functional V segments, including TRBV6-2 and TRBV6-3, so those segments were excluded. A later analysis found that TCR association rates varied across HLA loci, with DRB1 alleles showing the most associated TCRs and HLA-C alleles the fewest. Compared with the approximately 710-donor mean, donors in an Asian-associated ancestry cluster had fewer N-insertions in productive TCRs, according to a later genetic analysis. In both the original and validation cohorts, the classifier was reported to diagnose cytomegalovirus status with high specificity and sensitivity. In a later analysis, HLA-associated TCR beta chains were found to be more clonally expanded and to have lower generation probabilities than equally common non-associated chains. A later analysis reported that several top co-occurrence clusters appeared linked to parvovirus B19, influenza, CMV and Epstein-Barr virus. Linkage disequilibrium might explain the correlated functional status among segregating V segments, but an unknown experimental factor could not be excluded. This cohort had only TCR beta chains sequenced, and the lack of alpha or paired-chain data limited which features could be detected. The only immune exposure information available for the cohort was CMV serostatus. Assigning TCR associations to individual alleles was difficult when HLA alleles, especially DR and DQ, strongly co-occurred. Across donors, most TCR sequences were observed very rarely, whereas some public TCRs were present in many individuals. Presence/absence analyses assumed roughly uniform sequencing depth across donors, an assumption that may not hold. In vitro tests confirmed that a few of the cytomegalovirus-associated TCR beta chains recognize cytomegalovirus antigens. A further reported finding was that TCR beta sequences accurately predicted the HLA-A and HLA-B alleles for most subjects in the first cohort. An association between a missense DCLRE1C variant and V-gene and J-gene trimming of TCR beta chains was found in a later genetic analysis and replicated in an independent cohort. Because HLA typing was missing for some donors at each locus, association tests included only the typed subset. Broadly in line with IMGT annotations, most TCR beta V segments showed up in productive rearrangements about 87% or about 30% of the time in an earlier analysis of roughly 590 of the donors. The authors suggested that the approach could potentially be generalized to other disease states and immunological phenotypes. In a later analysis, most CMV-associated TCR beta chains were found to appear HLA-restricted, with HLA associations seemingly driven largely by CMV exposure. Because counts were too low, about 18 rarely observed V segments, including chromosome 9 orphons, were excluded from the earlier analysis of under 650 of the donors. In the study, around 150 TCR beta chains were listed as associated with cytomegalovirus. In a later analysis, around 17,000 TCR beta sequences were associated with specific HLA alleles at a false discovery rate of 0.05.

A word on this clone: Its antigen is unknown. No much larger clone is present one base from it, and per-base qualities are unavailable.

The cohort comprised some 700 healthy bone marrow donors. At the time of sampling, every cohort member was nominally healthy, though immune exposures that went unrecorded were likely present. The donor was CMV seronegative and was included in the group of a few hundred seronegative cohort members. A peripheral blood sample was collected from each donor, and TCR beta sequencing was performed on peripheral blood mononuclear cells. The Qiagen DNeasy Blood Extraction Kit was used to extract genomic DNA from the blood cell samples. The sequencing input was PBMCs. The chain is made from TRBV6-5 and TRBJ2-7; 8 junctional bases match TRBD1. The clonotype comes from a woman aged 40 to 50 in good health and CMV-seronegative. The CDR3 protein: CASSPGQVPYEQYF. The DNA sequence follows: TGTGCCAGCAGTCCGGGACAGGTGCCCTACGAGCAGTACTTC.